The rows below give T cell receptor beta chains drawn from one sample of a study of T cell repertoires in ileal Crohn's disease. The repertoire was sequenced with immunoSEQ multiplex PCR; TCRdb's copy has only in-frame clones and lacks some. The data contain around 8,500 clones, roughly 95% of them seen just once; the ten biggest clones take up roughly 0.2%. The specimen was ileal tissue. The receptors shown here come from an adult with Crohn's disease. The CDR3 runs from the conserved cysteine through the conserved F or W. Fields, in order: D gene, V gene, clone size, J gene, CDR3 protein, CDR3 DNA. A D gene is named only where the DNA matches it firmly. Size values are once, few and many counts, or a class for expanded clones, and some rows have none.

D gene: NA
V gene: TRBV27
clone size: NA
J gene: TRBJ2-3
CDR3 protein: CASRQGPRGATDTQYF
CDR3 DNA: TGTGCCAGCAGACAAGGACCCAGGGGGGCCACAGATACGCAGTATTTT

D gene: NA
V gene: TRBV28
clone size: NA
J gene: TRBJ1-2
CDR3 protein: CASSLLQGYGYTF
CDR3 DNA: TGTGCCAGCAGTTTATTACAGGGTTATGGCTACACCTTC

D gene: NA
V gene: TRBV28
clone size: few
J gene: TRBJ2-7
CDR3 protein: CASSPRTEQYF
CDR3 DNA: TGTGCCAGCAGTCCCCGGACAGAGCAGTACTTC

D gene: NA
V gene: TRBV29-1
clone size: NA
J gene: TRBJ1-2
CDR3 protein: CSELSGGSGYTF
CDR3 DNA: TGCAGCGAGCTATCCGGGGGGAGCGGCTACACCTTC

D gene: NA
V gene: TRBV5-4
clone size: NA
J gene: TRBJ1-5
CDR3 protein: CASSLERGSQHF
CDR3 DNA: TGTGCCAGCAGCTTGGAGCGCGGGTCCCAGCATTTT

D gene: NA
V gene: TRBV25-1
clone size: NA
J gene: TRBJ1-2
CDR3 protein: CASSGGEAYGYTF
CDR3 DNA: TGTGCCAGCAGTGGAGGGGAGGCCTATGGCTACACCTTC

D gene: NA
V gene: TRBV27
clone size: NA
J gene: TRBJ1-1
CDR3 protein: CASSRQLMNTEAFF
CDR3 DNA: TGTGCCAGCAGTAGACAGCTAATGAACACTGAAGCTTTCTTT

D gene: NA
V gene: TRBV18
clone size: NA
J gene: TRBJ2-7
CDR3 protein: CASSPPLSYEQYF
CDR3 DNA: TGTGCCAGCTCACCACCGCTGAGCTACGAGCAGTACTTC

D gene: TRBD2
V gene: TRBV11-1
clone size: NA
J gene: TRBJ2-3
CDR3 protein: CASTPGGKPTDTQYF
CDR3 DNA: TGTGCCAGCACCCCGGGAGGGAAACCCACAGATACGCAGTATTTT

D gene: NA
V gene: TRBV9
clone size: NA
J gene: TRBJ1-6
CDR3 protein: CASSVGVPGIPLHF
CDR3 DNA: TGTGCCAGCAGCGTAGGCGTCCCAGGGATTCCCCTCCACTTT

D gene: TRBD2
V gene: TRBV5-4
clone size: NA
J gene: TRBJ2-4
CDR3 protein: CASSTGTSGGTNIQYF
CDR3 DNA: TGTGCCAGCAGCACGGGGACTAGCGGGGGCACCAACATTCAGTACTTC

D gene: NA
V gene: TRBV4-2
clone size: NA
J gene: TRBJ1-5
CDR3 protein: CASSQDQAGSQPQHF
CDR3 DNA: TGTGCCAGCAGCCAAGATCAGGCAGGTAGTCAGCCCCAGCATTTT

D gene: NA
V gene: TRBV1
clone size: NA
J gene: TRBJ2-2
CDR3 protein: CTSSQDKSGQGVGTGELFF
CDR3 DNA: TGCACCAGCAGCCAAGATAAATCGGGACAGGGCGTCGGCACCGGGGAGCTGTTTTTT

D gene: TRBD1
V gene: TRBV11-3
clone size: NA
J gene: TRBJ2-2
CDR3 protein: CASSEGARTGELFF
CDR3 DNA: TGTGCCAGCAGCGAGGGGGCGAGGACCGGGGAGCTGTTTTTT

D gene: NA
V gene: TRBV7-6
clone size: NA
J gene: TRBJ1-4
CDR3 protein: CASSLSRGDEKLFF
CDR3 DNA: TGTGCCAGCAGCCTCTCTCGGGGGGATGAAAAACTGTTTTTT

D gene: NA
V gene: TRBV18
clone size: NA
J gene: TRBJ2-5
CDR3 protein: CASSHPGGAQYF
CDR3 DNA: TGTGCCAGCTCACACCCCGGCGGGGCCCAGTACTTC

D gene: NA
V gene: TRBV2
clone size: once
J gene: TRBJ2-5
CDR3 protein: CASKFALEQYF
CDR3 DNA: TGTGCCAGTAAGTTCGCGCTTGAGCAGTACTTC

D gene: NA
V gene: TRBV19
clone size: once
J gene: TRBJ2-2
CDR3 protein: CATASGGEAGELFF
CDR3 DNA: TGTGCCACCGCCTCTGGCGGGGAAGCCGGGGAGCTGTTTTTT

D gene: NA
V gene: TRBV6-5
clone size: NA
J gene: TRBJ1-5
CDR3 protein: CASTPGFAQPQHF
CDR3 DNA: TGTGCCAGCACTCCAGGATTCGCTCAGCCCCAGCATTTT

D gene: NA
V gene: TRBV11-3
clone size: NA
J gene: TRBJ1-1
CDR3 protein: CASSLEEDTEAFF
CDR3 DNA: TGTGCCAGCAGCTTGGAAGAGGACACTGAAGCTTTCTTT

D gene: TRBD2
V gene: TRBV11-1
clone size: NA
J gene: TRBJ2-1
CDR3 protein: CASSLALGGGKQFF
CDR3 DNA: TGTGCCAGCAGCTTAGCGCTGGGGGGGGGTAAGCAGTTCTTC

D gene: NA
V gene: TRBV7-2
clone size: NA
J gene: TRBJ2-2
CDR3 protein: CASSLQGIGELFF
CDR3 DNA: TGTGCCAGCAGCTTACAGGGGATCGGGGAGCTGTTTTTT

D gene: TRBD1
V gene: TRBV28
clone size: NA
J gene: TRBJ1-5
CDR3 protein: CAGSLGGDRGGQPQHF
CDR3 DNA: TGTGCCGGCAGTTTAGGGGGGGACAGGGGAGGTCAGCCCCAGCATTTT

D gene: TRBD1
V gene: TRBV7-9
clone size: NA
J gene: TRBJ1-1
CDR3 protein: CASSLGQGDTEAFF
CDR3 DNA: TGTGCCAGCAGCTTAGGACAGGGAGACACTGAAGCTTTCTTT

D gene: NA
V gene: TRBV4-3
clone size: NA
J gene: TRBJ1-1
CDR3 protein: CASSQDSQGFRRAFF
CDR3 DNA: TGCGCCAGCAGCCAAGATAGCCAGGGGTTTCGAAGAGCTTTCTTT

D gene: TRBD1
V gene: TRBV5-1
clone size: NA
J gene: TRBJ1-1
CDR3 protein: CASSGQGGTEAFF
CDR3 DNA: TGCGCCAGCAGCGGACAGGGGGGGACTGAAGCTTTCTTT

D gene: NA
V gene: TRBV27
clone size: NA
J gene: TRBJ2-7
CDR3 protein: CASPRARTGNRQFYEQYF
CDR3 DNA: TGTGCCAGCCCCCGGGCGAGAACAGGGAATAGGCAGTTCTACGAGCAGTACTTC

D gene: TRBD1
V gene: TRBV4-3
clone size: NA
J gene: TRBJ1-4
CDR3 protein: CASSQGQGAPGEKLFF
CDR3 DNA: TGCGCCAGCAGCCAGGGACAGGGGGCGCCGGGCGAAAAACTGTTTTTT

D gene: TRBD2
V gene: TRBV15
clone size: NA
J gene: TRBJ2-1
CDR3 protein: CATSTRTSPYNEQFF
CDR3 DNA: TGTGCCACCAGCACCCGGACTAGCCCTTACAATGAGCAGTTCTTC

D gene: NA
V gene: TRBV7-9
clone size: NA
J gene: TRBJ2-1
CDR3 protein: CASSFTRPTDEQFF
CDR3 DNA: TGTGCCAGCAGCTTTACTAGGCCCACCGATGAGCAGTTCTTC

D gene: NA
V gene: TRBV4-3
clone size: NA
J gene: TRBJ1-1
CDR3 protein: CASSLGGNTEAFF
CDR3 DNA: TGCGCCAGCAGCCTAGGAGGGAACACTGAAGCTTTCTTT

D gene: NA
V gene: TRBV7-9
clone size: once
J gene: TRBJ1-5
CDR3 protein: CASSLDRGNQPQHF
CDR3 DNA: TGTGCCAGCAGCTTAGACAGGGGCAATCAGCCCCAGCATTTT

D gene: NA
V gene: TRBV5-1
clone size: NA
J gene: TRBJ1-2
CDR3 protein: CASSLARTENGYTF
CDR3 DNA: TGCGCCAGCAGCTTGGCCCGGACTGAGAATGGCTACACCTTC

D gene: TRBD1
V gene: TRBV7-2
clone size: NA
J gene: TRBJ2-5
CDR3 protein: CASSLIRDRAEETQYF
CDR3 DNA: TGTGCCAGCAGCTTAATCAGGGACAGGGCCGAAGAGACCCAGTACTTC

D gene: NA
V gene: TRBV6-1
clone size: NA
J gene: TRBJ1-2
CDR3 protein: CASSERWGSGRGYTF
CDR3 DNA: TGTGCCAGCAGTGAAAGGTGGGGGTCCGGGAGGGGCTACACCTTC

D gene: NA
V gene: TRBV30
clone size: once
J gene: TRBJ1-1
CDR3 protein: CAWGPRQEVAFF
CDR3 DNA: TGTGCCTGGGGACCTCGACAGGAGGTAGCTTTCTTT

D gene: TRBD1
V gene: TRBV5-4
clone size: NA
J gene: TRBJ1-6
CDR3 protein: CASSTGDRPNSPLHF
CDR3 DNA: TGTGCCAGCAGCACGGGGGACAGACCCAATTCACCCCTCCACTTT

D gene: NA
V gene: TRBV18
clone size: once
J gene: TRBJ1-1
CDR3 protein: CASSPREGEGEAFF
CDR3 DNA: TGTGCCAGCTCACCGCGGGAGGGGGAAGGTGAAGCTTTCTTT

D gene: TRBD1
V gene: TRBV18
clone size: once
J gene: TRBJ1-2
CDR3 protein: CASSLSGTGGDYGYTF
CDR3 DNA: TGTGCCAGCTCACTCTCCGGGACAGGGGGCGACTATGGCTACACCTTC

D gene: TRBD1
V gene: TRBV5-6
clone size: NA
J gene: TRBJ2-7
CDR3 protein: CASSFRDRGRYEQYF
CDR3 DNA: TGTGCCAGCAGCTTCCGGGACAGGGGTAGGTACGAGCAGTACTTC

D gene: TRBD1
V gene: TRBV4-2
clone size: NA
J gene: TRBJ1-2
CDR3 protein: CASSQDLRGQGYGYTF
CDR3 DNA: TGTGCCAGCAGCCAAGATTTAAGGGGACAGGGCTACGGCTACACCTTC

D gene: TRBD1
V gene: TRBV28
clone size: NA
J gene: TRBJ1-4
CDR3 protein: CASSRQGANEKLFF
CDR3 DNA: TGTGCCAGCAGTCGACAGGGGGCTAATGAAAAACTGTTTTTT

D gene: NA
V gene: TRBV7-2
clone size: NA
J gene: TRBJ2-5
CDR3 protein: CASSPQETQYF
CDR3 DNA: TGTGCCAGCAGCCCGCAAGAGACCCAGTACTTC

D gene: NA
V gene: TRBV2
clone size: once
J gene: TRBJ2-3
CDR3 protein: CASSESGPTDTQYF
CDR3 DNA: TGTGCCAGCAGTGAAAGCGGACCCACAGATACGCAGTATTTT